These 25 T cell receptor beta chains were all obtained from the same sample, sequenced in a study of tumor-infiltrating lymphocytes in primary liver carcinoma. A constant-region primer primed TCR beta cDNA synthesis from 450 to 550 ng of total RNA. Three-round nested multiplex PCR performed with slightly modified ARM-PCR produced the TCR beta libraries. It was with TRBV1-TRBV30 forward primers and a C-beta reverse primer that the first two PCR rounds were run, at around 9 cycles each. Each CDR3 protein is one row after TCRdb ran MiXCR on the multiplex PCR reads. The profile covers about 300,000 distinct CDR3 sequences, with roughly two thirds appearing a single time and roughly 9% taken by the ten largest. Germline DNA was also extracted, and blood RNA derived from unsorted whole blood. Sequenced input: peripheral blood. Receptors originate from a man in his forties with primary liver carcinoma and hepatitis B virus infection.

Regarding this clonotype: Mismatch with germline at one junction end may stem from a read error. The rearrangement uses TRBV29-1 and TRBJ2-3, with D possibly matching TRBD2 (5 bases). The germline CDR1 and CDR2 sequences are SQVTM and ANQGSEA. The length of the CDR3 is 13 residues. The CDR3 region has the DNA TGTAGCGTTGACGTCGTGAGCACAGATACGCAGTATTTT. Translating it yields CSVDVVSTDTQYF.

A few counts support this clonotype. This chain connects TRBV6-1 to TRBJ1-1, with TRBD1 as a possible D gene (5 bases). The V end was cut by 2 bases, the J end by 5 bases, with 6 bases between. The CDR3 consists of 12 residues. From germline, CDR1 is MNHNS and CDR2 SASEGT. CDR3 sequence (DNA): TGTGCCAGCAGTGAACAGGGAACTGAAGCTTTCTTT. Translating it yields CASSEQGTEAFF.

About this clonotype itself: The junction does not match germline at one end; this may be a read error. This rearrangement joins TRBV11-2 to TRBJ2-5, with 8 bases fitting TRBD1. This CDR3 is 15 amino acids long. In germline, CDR1 is SGHAT, CDR2 FQNNGV. As DNA, the CDR3 is TGTGCCAGCAGTCCCCCAAGACAGGGGCGAGAGATCCAGTACTTC. This sequence encodes CASSPPRQGREIQYF.

J is TRBJ2-7 and V is TRBV11-2; no reliable D call. The CDR3 runs to 14 residues. V gave up 5 bases and J gave up 6 bases, with 17 bases separating them. The germline gives CDR1 SGHAT, CDR2 FQNNGV. CDR3 loop: CASSPGLITPEQYF. For the CDR3, the DNA is TGTGCCAGCAGCCCCGGTCTCATTACGCCCGAGCAGTACTTC.

This clonotype occurred many times. The chain couples TRBV4-2 to TRBJ1-3; no clear D. CDR1 and CDR2 (germline): LGHNA, YNFKEQ. Trimming took 3 bases from V and 0 from J, leaving 9 bases between them. The CDR3 is 15 amino acids. The CDR3 DNA is TGTGCCAGCAGCCATGCAAGGAGCTCTGGAAACACCATATATTTT. This encodes CASSHARSSGNTIYF.

Worth noting for this clonotype: One end of the junction fails to match germline, which may point to a read error. V and J are TRBV6-2 or TRBV6-3 and TRBJ2-3; D gene ambiguous. This CDR3 has 11 amino acids. Per the germline V gene, CDR1 is MNHEY and CDR2 is SVGEGT. The CDR3, as DNA: TGTGCCAGCACGGTGGCAGATATGCAGTATTTT. This encodes CASTVADMQYF.

Remarks on this clonotype: A read error may be the cause here, since a much bigger clone is one base away. The chain combines TRBV29-1 with TRBJ2-7; TRBD1 is a possible D gene (6 bases). The ends were cut back, 8 bases at V and 6 bases at J, with 17 bases in the middle. The CDR3 consists of 12 residues. Germline V CDR1 and CDR2: SQVTM, ANQGSEA. Here the CDR3 reads CSRIGQHFEQYF. The CDR3 DNA is TGCAGCAGGATTGGACAGCACTTCGAGCAGTACTTC.

Comment on this clonotype: A junction end diverges from the germline sequence, so it may reflect a read error. V and J are TRBV7-8 and TRBJ1-1; tentative D call: TRBD1 (5 bases). CDR1 is SGHVS, CDR2 FQNEAQ, per germline. This CDR3 spans 15 amino acids. The CDR3 sequence is CASSYRDRFSTEAIF. In DNA form, the CDR3 reads TGTGCCAGCAGCTATCGGGACCGTTTTTCCACTGAAGCTATCTTT.

The count of this clonotype is one. A much larger clone sits a single nucleotide away, making a read error possible. This chain links TRBV6-2 or TRBV6-3 with TRBJ2-5; TRBD2 agrees at 8 bases. With 6 bases clipped from V and 5 bases from J, the junction kept 11 bases outside the gene matches. Germline CDR1 reads MNHEY; CDR2 reads SVGEGT. The CDR3 sequence is 15 residues long. CDR3 bases: TGTGCCAGCAGCCTACTAGCGGAGAGCCATGAGACCCAGTACTTC. Translating gives CASSLLAESHETQYF.

This clonotype was counted at least ten times. CDR3 region: CASSLDGLEGTGELFF. CDR3 DNA: TGTGCCAGCAGCTTAGACGGCCTAGAGGGCACCGGGGAGCTGTTTTTT. The J gene is TRBJ2-2, the V gene TRBV11-3; D may be TRBD2 (5 bases). Germline loops: CDR1 SGHNT, CDR2 YENEEA. CDR3 length: 16 residues. Trimming cost V 0 bases and J 4 bases, with 12 bases left between them.

The sample holds one count of this clonotype. A clone one base away is much larger, so this may be a read error. The rearrangement joins TRBV5-4 to TRBJ2-5, with TRBD1 matching 8 bases. The CDR3 covers 15 residues. V shed 2 bases, J shed 5 bases, and the junction held 8 bases outside the gene matches. Per the germline V gene, CDR1 is SGHNT and CDR2 is YYREEE (reference sequence). The CDR3 DNA reads TGTGCCAGCAGCTTCGAGGGGGACAGGCTCGAGACCCAGTACTTC. This encodes CASSFEGDRLETQYF.

The sample holds one count of this clonotype. The V and J genes are TRBV29-1 and TRBJ2-7; D is uncertain. The CDR3 contains 15 residues. Trimming left V 4 bases short and J 2 bases short, with 18 bases between. The germline V gene encodes CDR1 SQVTM and CDR2 ANQGSEA. The CDR3 region is CSVGEGQSGAYEQYF. The CDR3 DNA reads TGCAGCGTTGGAGAAGGGCAGAGTGGTGCCTACGAGCAGTACTTC.

This clonotype showed up just once. V gene TRBV12-3 or TRBV12-4 combines with J gene TRBJ2-5, with 14 bases aligning to TRBD2. With V trimmed by 5 bases and J by 0 bases, 5 bases remained unmatched. This CDR3 region has 17 residues. DNA for the CDR3: TGTGCCAGCAGTGCGAGACTAGCGGGAGGGAACCAAGAGACCCAGTACTTC. Translating it yields CASSARLAGGNQETQYF.

The sample holds one count of this clonotype. This likely comes from a read error, as the CDR3 has no conserved phenylalanine or tryptophan at its end. V and J are TRBV30 and TRBJ2-7; TRBD1 matches 7 bases. Germline V gene sequence: CDR1 GTSNPN, CDR2 SVGIG (reference sequence). This CDR3 comprises 13 residues. Trimming cost V 3 bases and J 6 bases; bases outside gene matches: 8. The CDR3 sequence is CAWSRDSWLEQYL. DNA for the CDR3: TGTGCCTGGAGCCGGGACAGTTGGCTCGAGCAGTACTTA.

Many counts were recorded for this clonotype. The CDR3 region is CASSYGTRRAFF. CDR3 bases: TGTGCCAGCAGTTACGGGACAAGGAGAGCTTTCTTT. The rearrangement links TRBV6-2 or TRBV6-3 to TRBJ1-1; tentatively, D is TRBD1 (6 bases). This CDR3 comprises 12 residues. The germline CDR1 and CDR2 sequences are MNHEY and SVGEGT. V shed 2 bases and J shed 10 bases, with 11 bases lying between them.

As to this clonotype: A much larger clonotype is one base distant, so this may be a read error. The chain has TRBV29-1 and TRBJ2-1, with 10 bases matching TRBD2. The CDR3 has 18 amino acids. Germline V gene data show CDR1 as SQVTM and CDR2 as ANQGSEA. The CDR3 nucleotides read TGCAGCATTGAAGATCGGCTAGCGGGAGCCACCCTCTACAATGAGCAGTTCTTC. This codes for CSIEDRLAGATLYNEQFF.

The chain links TRBV28 to TRBJ2-1; TRBD2 agrees at 9 bases. Losses at the gene ends were 5 bases for V and 8 bases for J; bases not matched to a gene: 13. The CDR3 contains 16 residues. CDR1 MDHEN and CDR2 SYDVKM come from the germline V gene. The CDR3 spells CASSPLGLAGDYEQFF. DNA of the CDR3: TGTGCCAGCAGTCCCCTCGGTTTAGCGGGGGATTATGAGCAGTTCTTC.

Note on this clonotype: The final CDR3 position lacks the conserved phenylalanine or tryptophan, pointing to a likely read error. The chain is built from TRBV6-5 and TRBJ2-7; 7 bases match TRBD1. There are 12 residues in the CDR3. Germline CDR1 MNHEY, CDR2 SVGAGI. This chain's CDR3 is CATWDRPYEQYS. As DNA, the CDR3 is TGTGCTACCTGGGACAGACCCTACGAGCAGTACTCA.

This clonotype was observed at least ten times. The rearrangement uses TRBV6-2 or TRBV6-3 and TRBJ2-1; D gene ambiguous. The CDR3 has 11 amino acids. Trimming took off 3 bases at V and 7 bases at J, with 4 bases between the two ends. Germline V gives CDR1 MNHEY, CDR2 SVGEGT. The CDR3 loop is CASSYGNEQFF. The CDR3 bases are TGTGCCAGCAGTTATGGGAATGAGCAGTTCTTC.

Of note for this clonotype: A read error may explain this, as a much larger clone is one base away. The chain employs TRBV4-2 and TRBJ1-2; 8 nucleotides match TRBD1. CDR1 is LGHNA and CDR2 is YNFKEQ in the germline V gene. There are 16 residues in the CDR3. The CDR3 DNA reads as TGTACCAGCAGCCAAGCGGTGAGACAGGGGAACTATGGCTACACCTTC. Translation gives CTSSQAVRQGNYGYTF.

As concerns this clonotype: At one of its ends the junction is not consistent with the germline gene, which may arise from a read error. J is TRBJ2-7 and V is TRBV11-2; TRBD1 matches 8 bases. The CDR3 sequence is 15 residues long. Per germline, CDR1 SGHAT and CDR2 FQNNGV. The CDR3 DNA reads as TGTGTCAGCAACCTATGGACAGGGCCCTCCTACGAGCAGTACTTC. Its translation is CVSNLWTGPSYEQYF.

The chain combines TRBV28 with TRBJ1-1, with a weak D call TRBD1 (5 bases). The germline V gene encodes CDR1 MDHEN and CDR2 SYDVKM. Trimming pared 4 bases from V and 0 bases from J, leaving 6 bases between. The CDR3 loop spans 13 amino acids. The CDR3 reads CASSWGMNTEAFF. The CDR3, as DNA: TGTGCCAGCAGTTGGGGGATGAACACTGAAGCTTTCTTT.

Regarding this clonotype: A much larger clone lies one base from this, so it may be a read error. This chain joins TRBV29-1 and TRBJ2-3; D assignment may be TRBD1 or TRBD2 (6 bases each). The CDR3 has 17 amino acids. Trimming removed 4 bases at V and 7 bases at J, with 27 bases between. The germline CDR1 and CDR2 sequences are SQVTM and ANQGSEA. Here the CDR3 reads CSVGGTPGTRKTYTQYF. The CDR3 DNA follows: TGCAGCGTTGGCGGGACCCCCGGGACACGGAAAACATATACGCAGTATTTT.

Details on this clonotype: The conserved final phenylalanine or tryptophan is absent from the CDR3, which likely points to a read error. V gene TRBV10-3 combines with J gene TRBJ2-3; the match to TRBD1 covers 7 bases. V lost 9 bases, J lost 0 bases, and 3 bases stayed unmatched. The CDR3 has 13 residues. Germline V CDR1 and CDR2: ENHRY, SYGVKD. The CDR3 DNA is TGTGCCATGGCACAGGGGAGCACAGATACGCAGTATTTG. Translated, it gives CAMAQGSTDTQYL.

As to this clonotype: The germline gene is not matched at one end of the junction; a read error may be the cause. The chain joins TRBV29-1 to TRBJ2-5; D perhaps matches TRBD2 (5 bases). CDR3 size: 12 residues. The germline V gene encodes CDR1 SQVTM and CDR2 ANQGSEA. The CDR3 is CSVVAFQETQYF. The CDR3, as DNA: TGTAGCGTTGTTGCGTTCCAAGAGACCCAGTACTTC.